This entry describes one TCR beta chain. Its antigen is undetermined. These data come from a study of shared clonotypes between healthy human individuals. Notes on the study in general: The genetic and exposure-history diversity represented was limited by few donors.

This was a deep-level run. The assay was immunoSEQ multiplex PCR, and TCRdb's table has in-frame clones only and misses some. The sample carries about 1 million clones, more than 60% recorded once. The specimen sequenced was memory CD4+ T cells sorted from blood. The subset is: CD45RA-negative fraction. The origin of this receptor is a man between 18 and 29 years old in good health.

The CDR3 region is CASSSLRSSGANVLTF. In DNA, the CDR3 is TGTGCCAGCAGCTCACTCCGATCCTCTGGGGCCAACGTCCTGACTTTC. The gene calls are TRBV7-2 and TRBJ2-6; no clear D gene. Germline V gives CDR1 SGHTA, CDR2 FQGNSA. The CDR3 sequence is 16 residues long. Trimming cost V 4 bases and J 0 bases, with 10 bases left between them.